The next 8 T cell receptor beta chains were all read from a single sample in a study of PD-L1 blockade in urothelial cancer. Libraries were prepared by immunoSEQ multiplex PCR; TCRdb keeps only in-frame clonotypes and omits some of them. The data show tens of thousands of clones, around 80% seen once. Sequenced material: PBMCs, taken around atezolizumab (anti-PD-L1) treatment. Receptors originate from a man between 70 and 80 years old with urothelial cancer.

The rearrangement joins TRBV2 to TRBJ2-6, with D perhaps TRBD1 (5 bases). Germline CDR1 SNHLY, CDR2 FYNNEI. Trimming stripped 6 bases from V and 0 bases from J, with 12 bases between. The CDR3 runs to 16 residues. CDR3: CASSGRTSSGANVLTF. The CDR3 nucleotides are TGTGCCAGCAGCGGCAGGACAAGCTCTGGGGCCAACGTCCTGACTTTC.

The genes are TRBV7-3 and TRBJ1-1, with D possibly being TRBD1 (5 bases). CDR1 SGHTA and CDR2 FQGTGA come from the germline V gene. The V and J ends lost 4 bases and 6 bases respectively, with 15 bases between them. The CDR3 extends over 14 amino acids. Here the CDR3 reads CASSSGGERAEAFF. Here the CDR3 DNA reads TGTGCCAGCAGCTCGGGGGGGGAGAGGGCTGAAGCTTTCTTT.

This clone was counted a single time. The rearrangement uses TRBV14 and TRBJ2-4, with 10 nucleotides matching TRBD2. V lost 2 bases to trimming and J lost 1 base; unmatched junction nucleotides: 14. Per the germline V gene, CDR1 is SGHDN and CDR2 is FVKESK. The CDR3 extends over 20 amino acids. CDR3 bases: TGTGCCAGCAGCCAAACTAGCGGGAAGTTTTTAGTGGATGCCAAAAACATTCAGTACTTC. Translation: CASSQTSGKFLVDAKNIQYF.

The V gene is TRBV9, the J gene TRBJ1-6, with 8 bases fitting TRBD1. The V and J ends lost 3 bases and 9 bases, in that order; junction bases with no gene match: 8. The CDR3 has 15 residues. Germline CDR1 and CDR2: SGDLS and YYNGEE. CDR3: CASSADRGSSSPLHF. The CDR3 bases are TGTGCCAGCAGCGCCGACAGGGGTTCTTCTTCACCCCTCCACTTT.

This rearrangement joins TRBV10-3 to TRBJ2-5; 7 bases line up with TRBD2. CDR1 is ENHRY and CDR2 is SYGVKD in the germline V gene. Trimming at V came to 0 bases and at J to 2 bases, leaving 3 bases not matched to a gene. The CDR3 spans 15 residues. This chain's CDR3 is CAISESGGGQETQYF. Written as DNA, the CDR3 is TGTGCCATCAGTGAGTCTGGGGGGGGGCAAGAGACCCAGTACTTC.

The rearrangement links TRBV30 to TRBJ1-4; D is unclear. Germline loops: CDR1 GTSNPN, CDR2 SVGIG (reference sequence). The CDR3 is made up of 14 amino acids. V lost 1 base to trimming and J lost 10 bases, with 16 bases between them. In DNA, the CDR3 is TGTGCCTGGAGTGACGGACTTCGGGAGGGAAAACTGTTTTTT. As protein: CAWSDGLREGKLFF.

This chain uses TRBV6-5 with TRBJ2-7; 11 nucleotides line up with TRBD2. The J segment lost 0 bases and the V segment lost 7 bases, leaving 5 bases of the junction unmatched. There are 15 residues in the CDR3. From germline, CDR1 is MNHEY and CDR2 SVGAGI. CDR3 sequence reads: CASNQGLAGSYEQYF. The DNA of the CDR3 is TGTGCCAGCAACCAAGGACTAGCGGGCTCCTACGAGCAGTACTTC.

The rearrangement uses TRBV7-8 and TRBJ2-7; 10 bases align to TRBD1. CDR3 length: 15 amino acids. The trim removed 7 bases at V and 5 bases at J, leaving 11 bases unmatched. From germline, CDR1 is SGHVS and CDR2 FQNEAQ. As DNA, the CDR3 is TGTGCCAGCACCCCCTTCCGGGACAGGGGCCACGAGCAGTACTTC. It codes for CASTPFRDRGHEQYF.